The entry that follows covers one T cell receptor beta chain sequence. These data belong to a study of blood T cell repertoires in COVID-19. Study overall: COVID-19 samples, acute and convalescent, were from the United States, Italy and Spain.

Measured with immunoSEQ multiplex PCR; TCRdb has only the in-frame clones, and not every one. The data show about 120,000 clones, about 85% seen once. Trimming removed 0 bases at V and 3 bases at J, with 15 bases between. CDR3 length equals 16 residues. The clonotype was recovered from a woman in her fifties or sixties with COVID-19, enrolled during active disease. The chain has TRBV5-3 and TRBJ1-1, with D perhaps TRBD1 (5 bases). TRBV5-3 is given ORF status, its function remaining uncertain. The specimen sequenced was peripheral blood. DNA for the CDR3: TGTGCCAGAAGCTTGGGTATAGGCAGGGAGGACACTGAAGCTTTCTTT. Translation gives CARSLGIGREDTEAFF.